This T cell receptor beta chain was identified in a study of PD-1 blockade in classical Hodgkin lymphoma. General study findings and limits: Patients newly diagnosed and complete responders had comparable baseline diversity. There was a significant rise in CD4+ TCR diversity by C4D1, with no such rise for CD8+.

V lost 4 bases and J lost 5; bases outside the gene matches: 10. The CDR3 is 16 amino acids. The V gene's germline CDR1 is SEHNR and CDR2 FQNEAQ (reference sequence). As for time point: cycle 4 day 1 (C4D1), after more than five weeks of nivolumab. Patients all relapsed after autologous stem cell transplantation, and there was variation in brentuximab vedotin exposure. The repertoire was sequenced with immunoSEQ multiplex PCR; TCRdb's copy has only in-frame clones and lacks some. There are 100,000 to 120,000 clones in the sample; approximately 89% occur only once, and around 20% lies in the top ten. A remark on this clone: Its matching antigen is unknown.

J is TRBJ2-5 and V is TRBV7-9; 10 bases fit TRBD2. The sequencing here drew on peripheral blood mononuclear cells (PBMCs), taken before the fourth cycle of nivolumab. This clonotype originated in a human donor with classical Hodgkin lymphoma. The CDR3 sequence is CASSSPAGGSGETQYF. In DNA form, the CDR3 reads TGTGCCAGCAGCTCCCCAGCGGGAGGGTCGGGGGAGACCCAGTACTTC. The full variable domain, completed using reference TRBV7-9 and TRBJ2-5, is DTGVSQNPRHKITKRGQNVTFRCDPISEHNRLYWYRQTLGQGPEFLTYFQNEAQLEKSRLLSDRFSAERPKGSFSTLEIQRTEQGDSAMYLCASSSPAGGSGETQYFGPGTRLLVL.